Sequencing of this T cell receptor (beta chain) was carried out in a study of T-cell reconstitution after alpha-beta-depleted transplantation in children. Study results and limitations: Alpha-beta T cells about two months after transplant reportedly derived from several hundred expanded graft clones. Newly generated T cells supplied most T-cell counts and diversity one year post-transplant.

Using unique molecular identifiers, the investigators prepared the TCRbeta library. TCRdb processed the PCR reads anew with MiXCR; each CDR3 protein has one entry. The sample yields about 180,000 distinct CDR3 sequences, more than 9.5% seen once. Ten or more counts support this clonotype. Its antigen is unknown. CDR1 is SGHRS and CDR2 is YFSETQ in the germline V gene. The CDR3 length is 14 residues. Trimming removed 4 bases from V and 2 bases from J; junction bases left unmatched: 5. This specimen consisted of PBMCs, obtained before TCRalphabeta/CD19-depleted stem cell transplant. The chain combines TRBV5-1 with TRBJ1-1; TRBD1 matches at 7 bases. This receptor was identified in a boy aged 2 to 9 with acute myeloid leukemia, due to receive a stem cell transplant. The CDR3 nucleotides are TGCGCCAGCAGCCCAACAGGGGACAACACTGAAGCTTTCTTT. Its translation is CASSPTGDNTEAFF.